Below are 29 T cell receptor beta chains sequenced from a single sample in a study of cytomegalovirus exposure and HLA in healthy donors (dated by TCRdb to 2016 to 2017). The library came from the immunoSEQ multiplex PCR assay. For the multiplex PCR, a mixture combining 60 forward primers for TCR Vbeta segments and 13 reverse primers for TCR Jbeta segments was used. TCRdb took over this immuneACCESS table, retaining in-frame rearrangements with V and J assigned. Such tables are incomplete; in checked studies, under half of the missing clones stem from an unresolved V gene, and the remainder is unexplained. For this sample the table gives about 97,000 clones, of which about three quarters were detected only once. The top ten hold roughly 4% of the sample. Sequenced input: PBMCs. Receptors were obtained from a man aged 35 to 55 in good health and CMV-seronegative.

The chain carries TRBV5-4 and TRBJ1-2; D gene uncertain. CDR3 length: 14 residues. Germline V lookup: CDR1 SGHNT, CDR2 YYREEE (reference sequence). V was trimmed by 1 base and J by 4 bases, leaving 11 bases between them. CDR3 loop: CASSLTHPVYGYTF. As DNA, the CDR3 is TGTGCCAGCAGCTTGACTCATCCTGTCTATGGCTACACCTTC.

This chain links TRBV6-5 with TRBJ1-3, with 7 bases that match TRBD1. This CDR3 is built from 15 residues. Germline values: CDR1 MNHEY, CDR2 SVGAGI. The ends lost 7 bases at V and 0 bases at J; junction bases unmatched: 6. CDR3 DNA: TGTGCCAGCAATCCCAGGACAGGCTCTGGAAACACCATATATTTT. Translated: CASNPRTGSGNTIYF.

The chain combines TRBV5-1 with TRBJ1-2; D might be TRBD1 (6 bases). Trimming removed 0 bases at V and 8 bases at J, with 14 bases between. CDR3 length: 14 amino acids. CDR1 and CDR2 from the germline V gene are SGHRS and YFSETQ. CDR3: CASSLDSGAKGYTF. The CDR3 DNA sequence: TGCGCCAGCAGCTTGGACTCAGGGGCGAAAGGCTACACCTTC.

This sequence joins TRBV5-8 and TRBJ2-7, with 8 bases lining up with TRBD1. The V and J ends lost 6 bases and 2 bases, in that order; junction bases with no gene match: 10. The CDR3 runs to 15 residues. Germline V gene lookup returns CDR1 SGHTS and CDR2 YDEGEE. The CDR3 here is CASTPDREVPYEQYF. CDR3 bases: TGTGCCAGCACCCCGGACAGGGAGGTTCCCTACGAGCAGTACTTC.

The chain carries TRBV5-1 and TRBJ2-5; 11 bases align to TRBD2. In germline, CDR1 is SGHRS, CDR2 YFSETQ. J gave up 3 bases and V 2 bases, and 0 bases lay outside the gene matches. The CDR3 consists of 14 residues. The CDR3: CASSFSGGEETQYF. CDR3 DNA sequence: TGCGCCAGCAGCTTTAGCGGGGGGGAAGAGACCCAGTACTTC.

This clone is a singleton in its sample. V usage is TRBV13 and J usage is TRBJ2-3, with D perhaps TRBD2 (5 bases). Germline assignment: CDR1 PRHDT and CDR2 FYEKMQ (reference sequence). CDR3 size: 16 residues. With 5 bases removed from V and 2 bases from J, the gap between germline ends came to 17 bases. The CDR3 nucleotides are TGTGCCAGCAGCACCCGACTACAAGGTTCCACAGATACGCAGTATTTT. Its translation: CASSTRLQGSTDTQYF.

The V and J genes are TRBV28 and TRBJ2-1; D possibly corresponds to TRBD2 (5 bases). Germline CDR1 MDHEN, CDR2 SYDVKM. This CDR3 has 15 residues. V was cut by 6 bases and J by 9 bases, with 21 bases left in between. The CDR3 region has the DNA TGTGCCAGCAGAACAGCAAGAGGGTATCACAGTGAGCAGTTCTTC. This translates into CASRTARGYHSEQFF.

This clone has more than one count but fewer than ten. This sequence joins TRBV30 and TRBJ1-1; D ambiguous. Between the trimmed V and J ends, which lost 0 bases and 7 bases, there was a span of 9 bases. This CDR3 has 12 residues. Germline assignment: CDR1 GTSNPN and CDR2 SVGIG (reference sequence). The CDR3 region has the DNA TGTGCCTGGAGTGTTCGGCAGGATGAAGCTTTCTTT. It is translated as CAWSVRQDEAFF.

This sequence joins TRBV15 and TRBJ2-7; 9 nucleotides match TRBD1. The J segment lost 3 bases and the V segment lost 2 bases, leaving 11 bases of the junction unmatched. The CDR3 consists of 17 residues. CDR1 and CDR2 (germline): LNHNV, YYDKDF (reference sequence). For the CDR3, the DNA is TGTGCCACCAGCAGAAAAAGGGGTGGGACAGGGAACTACGAGCAGTACTTC. It yields the protein CATSRKRGGTGNYEQYF.

The chain carries TRBV30 and TRBJ2-7; the D gene is possibly TRBD1 (5 bases). CDR3 size: 14 residues. The germline gives CDR1 GTSNPN, CDR2 SVGIG (reference sequence). V lost 3 bases to trimming and J lost 0 bases, with 12 bases between them. For the CDR3, the DNA is TGTGCCTGGAGCAGGGTGTTCCACTCCTACGAGCAGTACTTC. Translated: CAWSRVFHSYEQYF.

The chain combines TRBV4-1 with TRBJ1-6, with TRBD1 identical over 7 bases. Trimming removed 6 bases from V and 5 bases from J; junction bases left unmatched: 10. This CDR3 spans 16 amino acids. Germline-derived CDR1 and CDR2 are MGHRA and YSYEKL. CDR3 bases: TGCGCCAGCAGTCCACGCGCAGACAGGGATAATTCACCCCTCCACTTT. Translated: CASSPRADRDNSPLHF.

The chain carries TRBV5-4 and TRBJ2-7; D gene unclear. The CDR3 covers 14 residues. Trimming took off 0 bases at V and 0 bases at J, with 7 bases between the two ends. Germline CDR1 SGHNT, CDR2 YYREEE (reference sequence). The CDR3 loop reads CASSLAVASYEQYV. The CDR3 DNA is TGTGCCAGCAGCTTGGCCGTAGCCTCCTACGAGCAGTACGTC.

The chain employs TRBV27 and TRBJ1-2; 9 bases fit TRBD1. Per germline, CDR1 MNHEY and CDR2 SMNVEV (reference sequence). V lost 5 bases, J lost 8 bases, and 9 bases stayed unmatched. The CDR3 contains 14 residues. The CDR3 DNA follows: TGTGCCAGCAGTATAAACGGACAGGGGCAGGGCTACACCTTC. The encoded protein is CASSINGQGQGYTF.

This chain links TRBV6-5 with TRBJ1-2; D is ambiguous. V was trimmed by 2 bases and J by 2 bases, leaving 6 bases between them. From germline, CDR1 is MNHEY and CDR2 SVGAGI. The CDR3 runs 13 residues. DNA of the CDR3: TGTGCCAGCAGTTACGCGGTAAACTATGGCTACACCTTC. This translates into CASSYAVNYGYTF.

J is TRBJ2-7 and V is TRBV11-1, with D perhaps TRBD1 (6 bases). V gave up 5 bases and J gave up 6 bases, with 14 bases separating them. This CDR3 region has 13 residues. Germline V gene lookup returns CDR1 SGHAT and CDR2 FQDESV (reference sequence). The DNA of the CDR3 is TGTGCCAGCAGCCAAATCGGGACATCCGAGCAGTACTTC. This translates into CASSQIGTSEQYF.

The CDR3 region is CASWTRGQETQYF. CDR3 sequence (DNA): TGTGCCAGTTGGACTAGAGGGCAAGAGACCCAGTACTTC. This chain links TRBV19 with TRBJ2-5; 7 bases fit TRBD2. The V gene end was trimmed by 8 bases and the J gene end by 2 bases; junction bases not matched to a gene: 5. This CDR3 contains 13 residues. From germline, CDR1 is LNHDA and CDR2 SQIVND (reference sequence).

V usage is TRBV6-5 and J usage is TRBJ1-4; possibly TRBD1 for D (6 bases). CDR3 length equals 14 residues. Germline lookup yields CDR1 MNHEY and CDR2 SVGAGI. Trimming removed 11 bases from V and 7 bases from J, with 20 bases in between. The CDR3 DNA follows: TGTGCCTCGCGCCCGGGGGGCGGTGGTGAAAAACTGTTTTTT. Residues: CASRPGGGGEKLFF.

This clone was picked up a small number of times. The chain joins TRBV7-2 to TRBJ2-5, with D maybe TRBD2 (5 bases). The ends were cut back, 6 bases at V and 2 bases at J, with 13 bases in the middle. CDR3 size: 14 residues. Germline CDR1 is SGHTA and CDR2 is FQGNSA. DNA of the CDR3: TGTGCCAGCAGGGAGAGGGTCCAGCAAGAGACCCAGTACTTC. Its protein product is CASRERVQQETQYF.

The CDR3 DNA reads as TGTGCCAGCAGCCTCACGGGGGGGATGAACACTGAAGCTTTCTTT. Amino acids: CASSLTGGMNTEAFF. This chain joins TRBV6-4 and TRBJ1-1; D is possibly TRBD1 (5 bases). Trimming removed 6 bases at V and 0 bases at J, with 14 bases between. Germline V gene lookup returns CDR1 MRHNA and CDR2 SNTAGT. There are 15 residues in the CDR3.

J is TRBJ1-4 and V is TRBV7-8; no reliable D call. V lost 5 bases and J 0 bases, leaving 13 bases between the germline ends. Per germline, CDR1 SGHVS and CDR2 FQNEAQ. The length of the CDR3 is 16 residues. The CDR3 region has the DNA TGTGCCAGCAGCCCTACTACACCTGCAACTAATGAAAAACTGTTTTTT. As protein: CASSPTTPATNEKLFF.

The gene calls are TRBV4-3 and TRBJ2-1; 9 bases fit TRBD1. The CDR3 is 16 residues long. Per the germline V gene, CDR1 is LGHNA and CDR2 is YSLEER. Germline trimming cut 3 bases from V and 1 base from J; bases unmatched to any gene: 4. CDR3 amino acids: CASSQEDRGSYNEQFF. For the CDR3, the DNA is TGCGCCAGCAGCCAGGAGGACAGGGGTTCCTACAATGAGCAGTTCTTC.

The gene calls are TRBV18 and TRBJ2-5; no firm D call. The CDR3 loop spans 11 amino acids. CDR1 and CDR2 (germline): KGHSH, LQKENI. V was clipped by 5 bases and J by 5 bases, with 6 bases between them. The CDR3 here is CASSMEETQYF. CDR3 sequence (DNA): TGTGCCAGCTCAATGGAGGAGACCCAGTACTTC.

V and J are TRBV7-6 and TRBJ2-1; no clear D. The CDR3 has 14 residues. The V end was cut by 5 bases, the J end by 1 base, with 9 bases between. CDR1 and CDR2 from the germline V gene are SGHVS and FNYEAQ. The CDR3 here is CASSTWSSYNEQFF. In DNA form, the CDR3 reads TGTGCCAGCAGCACCTGGAGTTCCTACAATGAGCAGTTCTTC.

A word on this clone: Distinct nucleotide sequences in the sample also encode this CDR3. V is TRBV5-6 and J is TRBJ2-5, with 7 bases fitting TRBD2. Germline V gives CDR1 SGHDT, CDR2 YYEEEE. The CDR3 sequence is 14 residues long. The V and J ends lost 4 bases and 3 bases, in that order; junction bases with no gene match: 6. The CDR3: CASSPGLAEETQYF. As DNA, the CDR3 is TGTGCCAGCAGCCCGGGGCTAGCGGAAGAGACCCAGTACTTC.

The chain employs TRBV29-1 and TRBJ2-7, with a tentative D call TRBD1 (8 bases). Per the germline V gene, CDR1 is SQVTM and CDR2 is ANQGSEA. CDR3 length equals 13 residues. Trimming left V 5 bases short and J 6 bases short, with 17 bases between. This CDR3 is CSVSQGEGSEQYF. The CDR3 bases are TGCAGCGTTTCACAGGGGGAGGGTAGCGAGCAGTACTTC.

This chain connects TRBV4-1 to TRBJ2-7, with unresolved D. The germline V gene has CDR1 MGHRA and CDR2 YSYEKL. Trimming shortened V by 0 bases and J by 2 bases, and 8 bases separated the two germline ends. The CDR3 length is 14 residues. The CDR3 nucleotides read TGCGCCAGCAGCCAAGAATTATTAGCCTACGAGCAGTACTTC. It encodes CASSQELLAYEQYF.

The chain recombines TRBV9 with TRBJ2-3; D is unclear. The germline V gene encodes CDR1 SGDLS and CDR2 YYNGEE. This CDR3 region has 15 residues. V lost 0 bases, J lost 2 bases, and 10 bases lay in between. The DNA of the CDR3 is TGTGCCAGCAGCGTAGGGGCTCTGAACACAGATACGCAGTATTTT. It specifies CASSVGALNTDTQYF.

J is TRBJ1-6 and V is TRBV21-1. TRBV21-1 is a listed pseudogene. The CDR3 loop spans 11 amino acids. The CDR3 protein is CAFRRRLSLHF. As DNA, the CDR3 is TGTGCCTTCCGAAGGCGGTTGTCCCTCCACTTT.

The gene calls are TRBV6-6 and TRBJ2-7, with a tentative D call TRBD2 (6 bases). V was clipped by 4 bases and J by 5 bases, with 15 bases between them. The CDR3 is made up of 14 amino acids. CDR1 and CDR2 from the germline V gene are MNHNY and SVGAGI (reference sequence). This chain's CDR3 is CASSWGVTSNEQYF. The DNA of the CDR3 is TGTGCCAGCAGTTGGGGAGTCACTAGCAACGAGCAGTACTTC.